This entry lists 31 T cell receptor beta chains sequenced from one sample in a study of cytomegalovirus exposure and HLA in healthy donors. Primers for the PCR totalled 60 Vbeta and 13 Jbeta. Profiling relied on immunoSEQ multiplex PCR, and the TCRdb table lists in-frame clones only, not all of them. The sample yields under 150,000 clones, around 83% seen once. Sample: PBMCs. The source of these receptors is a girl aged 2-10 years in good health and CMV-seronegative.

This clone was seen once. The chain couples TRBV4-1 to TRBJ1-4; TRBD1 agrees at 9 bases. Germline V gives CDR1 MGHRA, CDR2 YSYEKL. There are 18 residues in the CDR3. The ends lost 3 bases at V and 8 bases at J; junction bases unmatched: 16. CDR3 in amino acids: CASSHLPGQGKTEEKLFF. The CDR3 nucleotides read TGCGCCAGCAGCCATCTCCCGGGACAGGGTAAGACGGAGGAAAAACTGTTTTTT.

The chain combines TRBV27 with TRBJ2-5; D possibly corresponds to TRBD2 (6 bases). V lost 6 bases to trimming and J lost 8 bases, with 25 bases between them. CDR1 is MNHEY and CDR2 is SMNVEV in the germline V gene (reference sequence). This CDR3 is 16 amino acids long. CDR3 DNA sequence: TGTGCCAGCAGAGCTCACCGGATTAGCGGCCCTGTAACCCAGTACTTC. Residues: CASRAHRISGPVTQYF.

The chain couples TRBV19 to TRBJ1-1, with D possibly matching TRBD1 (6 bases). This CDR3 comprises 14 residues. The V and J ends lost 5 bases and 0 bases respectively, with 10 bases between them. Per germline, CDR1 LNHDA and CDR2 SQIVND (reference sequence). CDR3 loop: CASSAGALNTEAFF. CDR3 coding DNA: TGTGCCAGTAGTGCGGGGGCTCTGAACACTGAAGCTTTCTTT. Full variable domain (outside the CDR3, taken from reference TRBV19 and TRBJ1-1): DGGITQSPKYLFRKEGQNVTLSCEQNLNHDAMYWYRQDPGQGLRLIYYSQIVNDFQKGDIAEGYSVSREKKESFPLTVTSAQKNPTAFYLCASSAGALNTEAFFGQGTRLTVV.

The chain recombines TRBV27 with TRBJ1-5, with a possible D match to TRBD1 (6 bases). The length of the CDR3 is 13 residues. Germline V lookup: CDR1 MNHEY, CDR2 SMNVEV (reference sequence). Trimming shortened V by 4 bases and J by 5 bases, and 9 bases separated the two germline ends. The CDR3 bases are TGTGCCAGCAGTTCCACAGGGCATCAGCCCCAGCATTTT. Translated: CASSSTGHQPQHF.

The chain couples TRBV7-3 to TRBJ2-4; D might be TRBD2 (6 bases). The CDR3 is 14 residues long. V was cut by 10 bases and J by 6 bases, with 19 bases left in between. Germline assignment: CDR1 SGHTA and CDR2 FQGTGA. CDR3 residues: CANKGGVGRNIQYF. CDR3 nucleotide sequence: TGTGCCAATAAGGGCGGGGTGGGGAGAAACATTCAGTACTTC.

The CDR3 protein is CASSRDRDYNSPLHF. The CDR3 bases are TGTGCCAGCAGTAGGGACAGGGACTATAATTCACCCCTCCACTTT. The chain couples TRBV27 to TRBJ1-6, with 9 bases matching TRBD1. Per germline, CDR1 MNHEY and CDR2 SMNVEV (reference sequence). Unmatched junction bases numbered 2, after V lost 5 bases and J lost 3 bases. CDR3 size: 15 residues.

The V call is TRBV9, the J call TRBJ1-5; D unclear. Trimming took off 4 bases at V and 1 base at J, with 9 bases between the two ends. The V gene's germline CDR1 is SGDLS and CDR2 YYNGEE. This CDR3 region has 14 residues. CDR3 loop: CASSHGWSNQPQHF. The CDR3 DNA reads TGTGCCAGCAGCCACGGTTGGAGCAATCAGCCCCAGCATTTT. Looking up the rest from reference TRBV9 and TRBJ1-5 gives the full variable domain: DSGVTQTPKHLITATGQRVTLRCSPRSGDLSVYWYQQSLDQGLQFLIQYYNGEERAKGNILERFSAQQFPDLHSELNLSSLELGDSALYFCASSHGWSNQPQHFGDGTRLSIL.

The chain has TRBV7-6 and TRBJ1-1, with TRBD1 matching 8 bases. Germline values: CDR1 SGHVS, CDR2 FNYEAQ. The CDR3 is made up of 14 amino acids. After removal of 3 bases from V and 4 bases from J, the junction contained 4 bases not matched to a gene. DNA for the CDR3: TGTGCCAGCAGCTTGGGGACAGGATTCACTGAAGCTTTCTTT. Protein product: CASSLGTGFTEAFF.

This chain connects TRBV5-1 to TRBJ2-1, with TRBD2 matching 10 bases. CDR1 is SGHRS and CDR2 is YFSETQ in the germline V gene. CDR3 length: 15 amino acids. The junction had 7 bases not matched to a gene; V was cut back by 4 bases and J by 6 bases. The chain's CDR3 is CASSLLSGRPNEQFF. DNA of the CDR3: TGCGCCAGCAGCCTACTTAGCGGGAGGCCCAATGAGCAGTTCTTC.

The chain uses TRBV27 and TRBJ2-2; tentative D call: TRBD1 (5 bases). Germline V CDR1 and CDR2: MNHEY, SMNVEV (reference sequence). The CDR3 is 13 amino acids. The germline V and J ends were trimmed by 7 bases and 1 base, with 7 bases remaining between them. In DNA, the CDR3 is TGTGCCAGCAATAGGGGGAACACCGGGGAGCTGTTTTTT. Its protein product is CASNRGNTGELFF.

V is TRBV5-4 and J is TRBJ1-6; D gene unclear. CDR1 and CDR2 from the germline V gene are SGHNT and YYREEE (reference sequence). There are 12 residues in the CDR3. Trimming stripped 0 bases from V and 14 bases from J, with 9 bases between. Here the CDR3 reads CASSLGSGTLHF. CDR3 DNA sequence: TGTGCCAGCAGCTTGGGGAGCGGGACCCTCCACTTT.

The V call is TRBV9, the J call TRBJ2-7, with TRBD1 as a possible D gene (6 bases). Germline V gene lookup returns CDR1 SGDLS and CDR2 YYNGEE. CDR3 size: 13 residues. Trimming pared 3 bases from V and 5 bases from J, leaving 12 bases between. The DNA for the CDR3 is TGTGCCAGCAGCGCCACCGGGACACACGAGCAGTACTTC. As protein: CASSATGTHEQYF.

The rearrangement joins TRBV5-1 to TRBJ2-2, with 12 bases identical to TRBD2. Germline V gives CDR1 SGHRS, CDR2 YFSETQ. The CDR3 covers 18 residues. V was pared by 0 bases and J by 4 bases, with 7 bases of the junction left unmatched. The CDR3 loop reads CASSLAASGGASTGELFF. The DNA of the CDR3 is TGCGCCAGCAGCTTGGCCGCTAGCGGGGGGGCTAGCACCGGGGAGCTGTTTTTT.

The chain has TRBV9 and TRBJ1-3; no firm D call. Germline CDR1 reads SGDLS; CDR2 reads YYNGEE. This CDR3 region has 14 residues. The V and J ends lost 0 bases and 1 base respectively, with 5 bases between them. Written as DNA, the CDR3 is TGTGCCAGCAGCGTAGGACTTTCTGGAAACACCATATATTTT. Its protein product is CASSVGLSGNTIYF.

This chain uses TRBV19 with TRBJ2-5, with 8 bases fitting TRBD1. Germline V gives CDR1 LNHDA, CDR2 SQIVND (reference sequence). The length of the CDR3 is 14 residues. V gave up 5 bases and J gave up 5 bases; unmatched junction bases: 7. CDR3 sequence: CASSARQGWETQYF. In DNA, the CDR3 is TGTGCCAGTAGTGCCCGACAGGGGTGGGAGACCCAGTACTTC.

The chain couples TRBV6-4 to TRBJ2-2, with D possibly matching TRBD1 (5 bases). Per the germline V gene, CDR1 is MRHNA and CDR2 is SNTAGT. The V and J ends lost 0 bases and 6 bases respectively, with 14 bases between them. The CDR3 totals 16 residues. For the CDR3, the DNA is TGTGCCAGCAGTGACTCGAAGCAGGGTGGTCCCGGGGAGCTGTTTTTT. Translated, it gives CASSDSKQGGPGELFF.

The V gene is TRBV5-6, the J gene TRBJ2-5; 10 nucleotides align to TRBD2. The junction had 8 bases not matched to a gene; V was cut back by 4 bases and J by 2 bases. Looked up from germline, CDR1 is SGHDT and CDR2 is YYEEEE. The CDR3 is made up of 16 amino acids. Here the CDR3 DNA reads TGTGCCAGCAGCCCGGGGGGACTAGCGCATCAAGAGACCCAGTACTTC. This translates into CASSPGGLAHQETQYF.

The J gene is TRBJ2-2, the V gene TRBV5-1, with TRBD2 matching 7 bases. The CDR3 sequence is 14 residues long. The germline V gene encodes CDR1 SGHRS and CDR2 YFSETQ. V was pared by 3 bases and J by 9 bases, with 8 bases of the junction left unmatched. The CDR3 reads CASSSEAGKRELFF. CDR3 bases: TGCGCCAGCAGCTCTGAAGCGGGAAAAAGGGAGCTGTTTTTT. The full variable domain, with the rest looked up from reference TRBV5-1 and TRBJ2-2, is KAGVTQTPRYLIKTRGQQVTLSCSPISGHRSVSWYQQTPGQGLQFLFEYFSETQRNKGNFPGRFSGRQFSNSRSEMNVSTLELGDSALYLCASSSEAGKRELFFGEGSRLTVL.

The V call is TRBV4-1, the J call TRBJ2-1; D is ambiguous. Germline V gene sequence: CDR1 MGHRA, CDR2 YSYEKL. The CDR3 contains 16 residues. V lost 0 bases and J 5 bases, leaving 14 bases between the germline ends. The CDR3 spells CASSQELRTAHNEQFF. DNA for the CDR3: TGCGCCAGCAGCCAAGAGTTGAGAACAGCCCACAATGAGCAGTTCTTC.

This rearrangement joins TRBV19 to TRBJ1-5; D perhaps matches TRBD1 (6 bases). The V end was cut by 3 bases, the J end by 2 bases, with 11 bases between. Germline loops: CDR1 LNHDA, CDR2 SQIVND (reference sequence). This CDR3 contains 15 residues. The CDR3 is CASSMSGGGNQPQHF. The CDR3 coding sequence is TGTGCCAGTAGTATGTCGGGGGGCGGCAATCAGCCCCAGCATTTT.

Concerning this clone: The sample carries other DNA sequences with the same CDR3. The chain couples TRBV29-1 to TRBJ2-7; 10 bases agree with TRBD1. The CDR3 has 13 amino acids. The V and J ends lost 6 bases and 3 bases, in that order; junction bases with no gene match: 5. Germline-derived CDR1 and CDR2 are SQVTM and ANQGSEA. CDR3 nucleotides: TGCAGCGTGGAGGGACAGGGGCTCTACGAGCAGTACTTC. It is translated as CSVEGQGLYEQYF.

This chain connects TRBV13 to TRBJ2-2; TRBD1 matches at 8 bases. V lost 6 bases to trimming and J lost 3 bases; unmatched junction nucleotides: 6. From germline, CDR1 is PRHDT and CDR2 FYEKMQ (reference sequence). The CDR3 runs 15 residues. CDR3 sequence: CASRWTGRDTGELFF. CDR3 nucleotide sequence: TGTGCCAGCAGGTGGACAGGGCGGGACACCGGGGAGCTGTTTTTT.

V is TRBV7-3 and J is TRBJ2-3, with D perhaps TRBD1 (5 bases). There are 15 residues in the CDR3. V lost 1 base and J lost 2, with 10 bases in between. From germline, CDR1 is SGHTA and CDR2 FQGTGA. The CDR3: CASSLRGSNTDTQYF. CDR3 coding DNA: TGTGCCAGCAGCTTAAGGGGCAGCAACACAGATACGCAGTATTTT.

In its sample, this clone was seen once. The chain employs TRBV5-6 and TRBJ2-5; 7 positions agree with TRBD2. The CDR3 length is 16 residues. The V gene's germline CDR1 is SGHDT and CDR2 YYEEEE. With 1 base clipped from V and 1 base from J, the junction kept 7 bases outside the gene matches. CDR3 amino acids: CASSLRSSGLQETQYF. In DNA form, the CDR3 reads TGTGCCAGCAGCTTGAGGTCTAGCGGACTCCAAGAGACCCAGTACTTC. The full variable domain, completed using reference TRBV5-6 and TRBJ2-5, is DAGVTQSPTHLIKTRGQQVTLRCSPKSGHDTVSWYQQALGQGPQFIFQYYEEEERQRGNFPDRFSGHQFPNYSSELNVNALLLGDSALYLCASSLRSSGLQETQYFGPGTRLLVL.

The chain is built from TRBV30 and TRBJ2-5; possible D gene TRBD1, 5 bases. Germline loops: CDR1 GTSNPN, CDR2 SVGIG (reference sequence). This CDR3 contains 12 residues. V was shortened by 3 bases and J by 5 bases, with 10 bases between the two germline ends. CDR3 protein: CAWRGSGETQYF. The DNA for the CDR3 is TGTGCCTGGAGAGGGTCAGGGGAGACCCAGTACTTC.

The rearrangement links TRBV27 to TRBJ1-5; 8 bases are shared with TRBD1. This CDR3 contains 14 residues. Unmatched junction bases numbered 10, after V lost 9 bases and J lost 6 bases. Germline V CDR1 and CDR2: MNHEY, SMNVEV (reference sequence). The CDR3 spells CAREYRGSGQPQHF. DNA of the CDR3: TGTGCCAGGGAGTACAGGGGGTCCGGTCAGCCCCAGCATTTT.

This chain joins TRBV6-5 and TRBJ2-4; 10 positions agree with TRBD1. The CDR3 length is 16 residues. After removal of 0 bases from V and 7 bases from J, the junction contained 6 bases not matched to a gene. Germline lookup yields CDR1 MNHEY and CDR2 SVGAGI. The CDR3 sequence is CASSYSSGTGANIQYF. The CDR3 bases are TGTGCCAGCAGTTACTCGAGCGGGACAGGGGCTAACATTCAGTACTTC.

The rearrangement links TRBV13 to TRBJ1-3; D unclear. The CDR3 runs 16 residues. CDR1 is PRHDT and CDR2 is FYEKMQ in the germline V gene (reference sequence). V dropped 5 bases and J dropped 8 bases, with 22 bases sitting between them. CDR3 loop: CASSEFGSGYRDTIYF. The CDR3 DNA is TGTGCCAGCAGCGAATTCGGGAGCGGGTATAGGGACACCATATATTTT.

CDR3 region: CSVRDRGDGELFF. The CDR3, as DNA: TGCAGCGTCCGGGACAGAGGGGACGGGGAGCTGTTTTTT. The chain carries TRBV29-1 and TRBJ2-2, with 7 bases identical to TRBD1. Germline V gene lookup returns CDR1 SQVTM and CDR2 ANQGSEA. J gave up 7 bases and V 6 bases, and 8 bases lay outside the gene matches. The CDR3 consists of 13 residues.

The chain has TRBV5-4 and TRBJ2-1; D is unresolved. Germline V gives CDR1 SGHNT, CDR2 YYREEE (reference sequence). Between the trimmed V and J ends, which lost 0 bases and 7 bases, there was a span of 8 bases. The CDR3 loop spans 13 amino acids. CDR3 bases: TGTGCCAGCAGCTTGGTCTCGGTGAATGAGCAGTTCTTC. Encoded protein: CASSLVSVNEQFF.

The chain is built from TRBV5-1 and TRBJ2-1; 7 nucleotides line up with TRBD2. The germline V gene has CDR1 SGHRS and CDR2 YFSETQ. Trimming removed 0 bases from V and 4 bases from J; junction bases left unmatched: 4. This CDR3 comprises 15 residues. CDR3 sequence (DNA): TGCGCCAGCAGCTTGGACGGGAGGATGTACAATGAGCAGTTCTTC. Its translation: CASSLDGRMYNEQFF.